The entry below gives a single TCR beta chain sequence along with its context. Participant ages covered roughly 18 to 89 years across 25 or so US areas. Profiled with immunoSEQ multiplex PCR; TCRdb holds only in-frame clones, not every one. The table includes 250,000 or so clones, 70% to 90% detected once. V was cut by 0 bases and J by 8 bases, with 20 bases left in between. CDR1 is SGHAT and CDR2 is FQNNGV in the germline V gene. The CDR3 length is 17 residues. The data originate from a study of blood T cell repertoires in COVID-19. Study summary: Nucleic acid was either cDNA or gDNA, and it came from T cells, B-cell-depleted T cells, or PBMCs.

Sequenced sample: PBMCs or T cells enriched from blood (not recorded which). The chain recombines TRBV11-2 with TRBJ2-1; perhaps TRBD2 as D (7 bases). The TCR sequence derives from a woman in her 50s who had been exposed to COVID-19. CDR3 protein: CASSLDKRRGGLDEQFF. Here the CDR3 DNA reads TGTGCCAGCAGCTTAGATAAGCGGAGGGGGGGGCTCGATGAGCAGTTCTTC.